This T cell receptor (beta chain) emerged from a study of radiotherapy plus CTLA-4 blockade in lung cancer. Generated by immunoSEQ multiplex PCR, the TCRdb table keeps only in-frame clones and is missing some. The sample includes roughly 32,000 clones, 60% to 75% of them seen just once. Details on this clone: Its antigen is as yet unknown.

Findings and caveats of the study: Expansion in blood of tumor-derived TCR clones was seen after radiotherapy plus ipilimumab.

Deletions cut 6 bases from V and 0 bases from J, with 12 bases between. The CDR3 spans 16 residues. In germline, CDR1 is SEHNR, CDR2 FQNEAQ (reference sequence). The origin of this receptor is a human donor with non-small cell lung cancer who had stable disease on radiotherapy plus ipilimumab. The sample here was peripheral blood, taken from a patient treated with radiotherapy plus ipilimumab. The chain recombines TRBV7-9 with TRBJ2-6; tentatively, D is TRBD1 or TRBD2 (5 bases each). CDR3 coding DNA: TGTGCCAGCAGTACGGGACGGAGCTCTGGGGCCAACGTCCTGACTTTC. This sequence encodes CASSTGRSSGANVLTF.